The 32 T cell receptor beta chains reported below all come from one sample, sequenced in a study of blood T cell repertoires in COVID-19. Libraries were prepared by immunoSEQ multiplex PCR; TCRdb keeps only in-frame clonotypes and omits some of them. The data contain over 150,000 clones, approximately 86% of them seen just once; the ten biggest clones take up about 9.7%. The sample consisted of peripheral blood. These receptors were obtained from a man in his forties or fifties with active or convalescent COVID-19.

The CDR3 coding sequence is TGTGCCAGTACAGGGAAAGAAAGCACAGATACGCAGTATTTT. This translates into CASTGKESTDTQYF. V and J are TRBV19 and TRBJ2-3; possible D gene TRBD1, 5 bases. Germline values: CDR1 LNHDA, CDR2 SQIVND (reference sequence). The CDR3 runs 14 residues. Between the trimmed V and J ends, which lost 7 bases and 0 bases, there was a span of 11 bases.

The V and J genes are TRBV19 and TRBJ2-7; 12 bases agree with TRBD2. The germline CDR1 and CDR2 sequences are LNHDA and SQIVND (reference sequence). V dropped 4 bases and J dropped 2; count of bases not matched to a gene: 3. The CDR3 runs to 15 residues. The CDR3 DNA reads TGTGCCAGTAGTAAGGGACTAGCGGGCACCTACGAGCAGTACTTC. Protein sequence: CASSKGLAGTYEQYF.

The rearrangement uses TRBV28 and TRBJ1-1, with a possible D match to TRBD1 (5 bases). Germline CDR1 MDHEN, CDR2 SYDVKM. Trimming took 3 bases from V and 2 from J, leaving 13 bases between them. This CDR3 spans 15 amino acids. CDR3 loop: CASSLRDSVNTEAFF. The CDR3 nucleotides read TGTGCCAGCAGTTTGAGGGACTCGGTCAACACTGAAGCTTTCTTT.

The rearrangement joins TRBV6-1 to TRBJ2-7; D call uncertain. Germline assignment: CDR1 MNHNS and CDR2 SASEGT. The V and J ends lost 1 base and 6 bases respectively, with 10 bases between them. The CDR3 totals 13 residues. CDR3 sequence reads: CASSEVSSSEQYF. The CDR3 nucleotides are TGTGCCAGCAGTGAAGTTAGTAGTTCCGAGCAGTACTTC.

The rearrangement uses TRBV12-3 or TRBV12-4 and TRBJ1-2; 9 bases align to TRBD1. CDR3 length: 13 amino acids. Trimming removed 6 bases from V and 8 bases from J; junction bases left unmatched: 7. CDR3 loop: CASRIGQGYGYTF. In nucleotides, the CDR3 is TGTGCCAGCAGGATTGGACAGGGGTACGGCTACACCTTC.

On this clone: Within the sample, other DNA sequences also encode this same CDR3. CDR3 bases: TGTGCCAGCAGCTTAGGAGGGGGACCCTACGAGCAGTACTTC. This encodes CASSLGGGPYEQYF. V and J are TRBV7-2 and TRBJ2-7; the D gene is possibly TRBD1 (6 bases). The CDR3 contains 14 residues. V was pared by 1 base and J by 2 bases, with 9 bases between. Germline CDR1 and CDR2: SGHTA and FQGNSA.

The rearrangement joins TRBV4-1 to TRBJ1-1; D call uncertain. Germline lookup yields CDR1 MGHRA and CDR2 YSYEKL. There are 13 residues in the CDR3. Trimming took 4 bases from V and 1 from J, leaving 7 bases between them. The CDR3 nucleotides read TGCGCCAGCAGCCTTGCAGAGAACACTGAAGCTTTCTTT. Encoded protein: CASSLAENTEAFF.

The chain carries TRBV11-3 and TRBJ2-5; D is ambiguous. This CDR3 is 13 amino acids long. Trimming shortened V by 4 bases and J by 8 bases, and 14 bases separated the two germline ends. Germline V gene data show CDR1 as SGHNT and CDR2 as YENEEA. CDR3 protein: CASSSDGESTQYF. CDR3 DNA sequence: TGTGCCAGCAGCTCCGACGGAGAGAGTACCCAGTACTTC. Filled out from reference TRBV11-3 and TRBJ2-5, the complete variable domain reads EAGVVQSPRYKIIEKKQPVAFWCNPISGHNTLYWYLQNLGQGPELLIRYENEEAVDDSQLPKDRFSAERLKGVDSTLKIQPAELGDSAVYLCASSSDGESTQYFGPGTRLLVL.

The chain employs TRBV10-2 and TRBJ1-4; unclear D gene. The length of the CDR3 is 13 residues. Deletions cut 4 bases from V and 8 bases from J, with 11 bases between. The germline V gene encodes CDR1 WSHSY and CDR2 SAAADI. CDR3 protein: CASSGAPAEKLFF. CDR3 sequence (DNA): TGCGCCAGCAGTGGGGCCCCGGCCGAAAAACTGTTTTTT.

The V call is TRBV10-3, the J call TRBJ2-7; TRBD1 is a possible D gene (6 bases). Per germline, CDR1 ENHRY and CDR2 SYGVKD. The CDR3 loop spans 12 amino acids. The CDR3 reads CVTARDTYEQYF. The CDR3 nucleotides are TGTGTAACCGCCCGGGACACCTACGAGCAGTACTTC.

The chain uses TRBV27 and TRBJ2-1; D possibly corresponds to TRBD2 (6 bases). Trimming shortened V by 5 bases and J by 5 bases, and 22 bases separated the two germline ends. Germline loops: CDR1 MNHEY, CDR2 SMNVEV (reference sequence). This CDR3 region has 17 residues. CDR3 DNA: TGTGCCAGCAGTCTTCTCGCGGGACGGACTAAGGACAATGAGCAGTTCTTC. Translated, it gives CASSLLAGRTKDNEQFF.

This chain uses TRBV30 with TRBJ2-2, with 8 nucleotides matching TRBD1. This CDR3 is 16 amino acids long. CDR1 GTSNPN and CDR2 SVGIG come from the germline V gene (reference sequence). V was clipped by 4 bases and J by 2 bases; unmatched bases: 9. The CDR3 region is CAWISKTGVNTGELFF. The CDR3 DNA reads as TGTGCCTGGATCTCGAAGACAGGGGTCAACACCGGGGAGCTGTTTTTT.

This chain links TRBV6-5 with TRBJ1-5, with TRBD1 as a possible D gene (6 bases). The length of the CDR3 is 13 residues. Trimming removed 6 bases at V and 4 bases at J, with 10 bases between. CDR1 MNHEY and CDR2 SVGAGI come from the germline V gene. The chain's CDR3 is CASRGTQNQPQHF. CDR3 sequence (DNA): TGTGCCAGCAGGGGGACACAGAATCAGCCCCAGCATTTT.

The chain joins TRBV4-3 to TRBJ2-1; 10 positions match TRBD2. The CDR3 sequence is 15 residues long. The germline gives CDR1 LGHNA, CDR2 YSLEER. Trimming at V came to 1 base and at J to 10 bases, leaving 7 bases not matched to a gene. The DNA for the CDR3 is TGCGCCAGCAGCCAAGGGACTAGCGGCCGCGCCGAGCAGTTCTTC. Protein sequence: CASSQGTSGRAEQFF.

V is TRBV7-2 and J is TRBJ1-2; maybe TRBD1 (6 bases). CDR3 length: 17 amino acids. From germline, CDR1 is SGHTA and CDR2 FQGNSA. Deletions cut 5 bases from V and 3 bases from J, with 22 bases between. In DNA, the CDR3 is TGTGCCAGCAGCCTAACACGGGGACACCCCGGAGACTATGGCTACACCTTC. This encodes CASSLTRGHPGDYGYTF.

This clone was detected once. V is TRBV19 and J is TRBJ1-2, with D possibly TRBD1 on 6 matching bases. Germline V lookup: CDR1 LNHDA, CDR2 SQIVND (reference sequence). Trimming removed 4 bases at V and 4 bases at J, with 16 bases between. The CDR3 spans 15 residues. The CDR3 DNA reads TGTGCCAGTAGTACGACCCGGACAGCATCCTATGGCTACACCTTC. Its protein product is CASSTTRTASYGYTF.

A single count supports this clone. The chain links TRBV5-6 to TRBJ1-2; D may be TRBD1 (6 bases). The CDR3 consists of 15 residues. Per the germline V gene, CDR1 is SGHDT and CDR2 is YYEEEE. V was trimmed by 5 bases and J by 4 bases, leaving 18 bases between them. This chain's CDR3 is CASSILSGVAYGYTF. CDR3 sequence (DNA): TGTGCCAGCAGTATTCTCTCAGGGGTTGCCTATGGCTACACCTTC.

J is TRBJ2-7 and V is TRBV11-2; 12 nucleotides align to TRBD2. J was trimmed by 1 base and V by 5 bases; bases with no gene match: 3. This CDR3 contains 15 residues. CDR1 is SGHAT, CDR2 FQNNGV, per germline. The CDR3 coding sequence is TGTGCCAGCAGCCACGGGACTAGCGGGTCCTACGAGCAGTACTTC. Protein sequence: CASSHGTSGSYEQYF.

This clone was counted between two and nine times. This chain uses TRBV2 with TRBJ1-3; possibly TRBD1 for D (6 bases). Germline CDR1 and CDR2: SNHLY and FYNNEI. The CDR3 has 15 amino acids. Trimming removed 8 bases from V and 9 bases from J, with 23 bases in between. The CDR3 nucleotides read TGTGCCAGCCCGGGGCTTGGGGACACTGGGGGCACCATATATTTT. Translating it yields CASPGLGDTGGTIYF.

This chain joins TRBV6-5 and TRBJ2-1; possible D gene TRBD2, 5 bases. CDR3 length equals 12 residues. The germline V gene encodes CDR1 MNHEY and CDR2 SVGAGI. V shed 6 bases and J shed 3 bases, with 6 bases lying between them. The CDR3 DNA reads as TGTGCCAGCAGGGGAGACTACAATGAGCAGTTCTTC. Translation: CASRGDYNEQFF.

The chain carries TRBV27 and TRBJ1-4; 8 bases align to TRBD1. The germline V gene has CDR1 MNHEY and CDR2 SMNVEV (reference sequence). Germline trimming cut 4 bases from V and 7 bases from J; bases unmatched to any gene: 11. There are 16 residues in the CDR3. DNA of the CDR3: TGTGCCAGCAGTTACTATACAGGGGGAGGGAGTGAAAAACTGTTTTTT. This codes for CASSYYTGGGSEKLFF.

The sample holds a few counts of this clone. The rearrangement uses TRBV9 and TRBJ2-3; TRBD1 matches 8 bases. Per the germline V gene, CDR1 is SGDLS and CDR2 is YYNGEE. J gave up 2 bases and V 2 bases, and 4 bases lay outside the gene matches. The CDR3 loop spans 15 amino acids. DNA of the CDR3: TGTGCCAGCAGCGTCAGGGGGCAAATCACAGATACGCAGTATTTT. It translates to CASSVRGQITDTQYF.

The chain combines TRBV28 with TRBJ2-1; 10 positions agree with TRBD2. In germline, CDR1 is MDHEN, CDR2 SYDVKM. V was pared by 7 bases and J by 8 bases, with 11 bases of the junction left unmatched. The CDR3 has 15 amino acids. The CDR3 DNA is TGTGCCAGCACCACCGGTGGGGGGACTAGCGATGAGCAGTTCTTC. As protein: CASTTGGGTSDEQFF.

This clone came up a few times. The chain employs TRBV4-1 and TRBJ1-5; 7 bases align to TRBD1. Germline CDR1 and CDR2: MGHRA and YSYEKL. The CDR3 totals 16 residues. The J segment lost 4 bases and the V segment lost 2 bases, leaving 8 bases of the junction unmatched. In DNA form, the CDR3 reads TGCGCCAGCAGCCAAATGTTCACCAGGGGGAATCAGCCCCAGCATTTT. Translating it yields CASSQMFTRGNQPQHF.

V usage is TRBV29-1 and J usage is TRBJ1-2; D unresolved. The CDR3 has 10 residues. Trimming took 6 bases from V and 8 from J, leaving 10 bases between them. Germline V gene sequence: CDR1 SQVTM, CDR2 ANQGSEA. The CDR3 DNA is TGCAGCGTCTATTTGAGCGGCTACACCTTC. Its protein product is CSVYLSGYTF.

The chain has TRBV19 and TRBJ1-5, with 10 bases matching TRBD1. The CDR3 contains 15 residues. Germline values: CDR1 LNHDA, CDR2 SQIVND (reference sequence). With 6 bases clipped from V and 6 bases from J, the junction kept 8 bases outside the gene matches. The CDR3 loop reads CASRYSGTGVQPQHF. In DNA, the CDR3 is TGTGCCAGTAGGTATTCCGGGACAGGGGTTCAGCCCCAGCATTTT.

The J gene is TRBJ1-2, the V gene TRBV5-4, with 7 bases aligning to TRBD1. The ends lost 0 bases at V and 3 bases at J; junction bases unmatched: 2. Germline assignment: CDR1 SGHNT and CDR2 YYREEE (reference sequence). The CDR3 sequence is 14 residues long. CDR3 sequence reads: CASSLVGTDYGYTF. CDR3 coding DNA: TGTGCCAGCAGCTTGGTTGGGACAGACTATGGCTACACCTTC.

The rearrangement uses TRBV2 and TRBJ1-5, with 9 bases aligning to TRBD1. Trimming removed 6 bases from V and 3 bases from J; junction bases left unmatched: 6. The CDR3 contains 15 residues. In germline, CDR1 is SNHLY, CDR2 FYNNEI. In DNA, the CDR3 is TGTGCCAGCAGCGTACAGGGGGCCGTCAATCAGCCCCAGCATTTT. This sequence encodes CASSVQGAVNQPQHF.

This CDR3 reads CASSADRGGSYNEQFF. In DNA, the CDR3 is TGTGCCAGCAGTGCAGACAGGGGGGGCTCCTACAATGAGCAGTTCTTC. The rearrangement joins TRBV6-4 to TRBJ2-1, with TRBD1 matching over 9 bases. Looked up from germline, CDR1 is MRHNA and CDR2 is SNTAGT. The V segment lost 4 bases and the J segment 0 bases; nucleotides outside the gene matches: 4. This CDR3 is built from 16 residues.

This chain uses TRBV9 with TRBJ2-7; TRBD2 is a possible D gene (6 bases). From germline, CDR1 is SGDLS and CDR2 YYNGEE. V was cut by 3 bases and J by 2 bases, with 21 bases left in between. This CDR3 has 17 amino acids. This CDR3 reads CASSAYSFAGTPYEQYF. CDR3 DNA: TGTGCCAGCAGCGCCTATTCGTTTGCGGGAACCCCCTACGAGCAGTACTTC. Using reference TRBV9 and TRBJ2-7 for the parts outside the CDR3, the full variable domain is DSGVTQTPKHLITATGQRVTLRCSPRSGDLSVYWYQQSLDQGLQFLIQYYNGEERAKGNILERFSAQQFPDLHSELNLSSLELGDSALYFCASSAYSFAGTPYEQYFGPGTRLTVT.

The rearrangement uses TRBV9 and TRBJ2-7; weak D call: TRBD2 (6 bases). The CDR3 spans 15 residues. The V gene's germline CDR1 is SGDLS and CDR2 YYNGEE. The V end lost 2 bases, the J end lost 6 bases, and 18 bases lay between the germline ends. This chain's CDR3 is CASSVSLGGVLEQYF. In DNA form, the CDR3 reads TGTGCCAGCAGCGTTTCTCTCGGGGGTGTCCTCGAGCAGTACTTC.

This chain links TRBV28 with TRBJ1-4; D remains unclear. The CDR3 runs 14 residues. The germline gives CDR1 MDHEN, CDR2 SYDVKM. Trimming removed 9 bases at V and 6 bases at J, with 17 bases between. In DNA, the CDR3 is TGTGCCAGTCTTGGTATCTCGGCGGATGAAAAACTGTTTTTT. It yields the protein CASLGISADEKLFF.